This TCR beta chain was sequenced in a study of T cell changes during pregnancy in multiple sclerosis. The table came from immunoSEQ multiplex PCR; TCRdb's copy has only in-frame clones and leaves some out. The data contain 50,000 to 75,000 clones, more than 90% of them singletons. Germline CDR1 is ENHRY and CDR2 is SYGVKD. Trimming removed 0 bases from V and 5 bases from J, with 5 bases in between. CDR3 length: 13 amino acids. The source of this sequence is a female donor in good health, enrolled as a control in a pregnancy study. V is TRBV10-3 and J is TRBJ2-1; D is undetermined. This sample comprised peripheral blood, obtained in the first trimester of pregnancy. This CDR3 is CAISESGDNEQFF. CDR3 DNA sequence: TGTGCCATCAGTGAGTCTGGAGACAATGAGCAGTTCTTC.